The rows below give T cell receptor beta chains drawn from one sample of a study of CD8 T cells in Susac syndrome. Via MiXCR, TCRdb re-called the immunoSEQ multiplex PCR reads, giving one row per CDR3 protein. The table shows 250,000 to 350,000 distinct CDR3 sequences, with 92% occurring only once. The sequenced sample was CD4+ T cells from PBMCs. The source of these receptors is a human donor with multiple sclerosis. The CDR3 runs from the conserved cysteine through the conserved F or W. Each record gives: J gene, V gene, D gene, CDR3 protein. A D gene is named only where the DNA matches it firmly.

TRBJ2-3	TRBV7-2	NA	CASSRLNRGASSTDTQYF
TRBJ1-3	TRBV29-1	NA	CSVDPGSGNTIYF
TRBJ2-7	TRBV20-1	TRBD2	CSARDAGGATYEQYF
TRBJ1-1	TRBV5-1	NA	CASSKNTEAFF
TRBJ2-5	TRBV9	NA	CASSVGGRGQETQYF
TRBJ1-1	TRBV12-3/TRBV12-4	NA	CASSGGRAEAFF
TRBJ2-1	TRBV29-1	NA	CSVQYNEQFF
TRBJ2-1	TRBV29-1	TRBD1	CSVEDPGTGASGSF
TRBJ2-5	TRBV6-1	TRBD2	CASRPGGRLAEETQYF
TRBJ2-2	TRBV20-1	NA	CSARKDTNTGELFF
TRBJ2-7	TRBV10-3	TRBD2	CAISSTSGRRGEQYF
TRBJ2-1	TRBV12-3/TRBV12-4	TRBD2	CASSFLAVGNEQFF
TRBJ2-2	TRBV2	NA	CASRKSGLDTTGELFF
TRBJ2-1	TRBV2	TRBD2	CASSPRTSGGLNEQFF
TRBJ1-1	TRBV6-6	TRBD1	CASTLTGEDTEAFF
TRBJ2-7	TRBV2	TRBD2	CASSGTSGRAYEQYF
TRBJ1-1	TRBV7-9	NA	CASSREGNTEAFF
TRBJ1-2	TRBV6-1	NA	CASSTREVSGNTF
TRBJ2-7	TRBV3-1	TRBD1	CASSYGQGHEQYF
TRBJ2-7	TRBV4-1	NA	CASSPTGLLYEQYF
TRBJ2-7	TRBV7-2	NA	CASSLAGGEQYF
TRBJ2-5	TRBV10-2	NA	CASRTWFETQYF
TRBJ2-2	TRBV5-1	NA	CASSLAGSETGELFF
TRBJ1-4	TRBV12-3/TRBV12-4	NA	CASSPEPEEEKLFF
TRBJ1-2	TRBV6-1	NA	CASSRGSAGATYGYTF
TRBJ2-3	TRBV29-1	NA	CSATTVAADTQYF
TRBJ2-7	TRBV27	NA	CASRQWSGRSHEQYF
TRBJ2-3	TRBV29-1	TRBD2	CSAGLAGGSTDTQYF
TRBJ1-2	TRBV6-1	NA	CASSGLTNYGYTF
TRBJ2-5	TRBV6-2/TRBV6-3	NA	CASSWDNPRETQYF
TRBJ2-7	TRBV4-2	NA	CASSQSQGEASYEQYF
TRBJ1-5	TRBV5-6	NA	CASSLGRDHQPQHF
TRBJ2-3	TRBV5-1	NA	CASSLEGGTDTQYF
TRBJ1-2	TRBV27	NA	CASSYREGYGYTF
TRBJ2-3	TRBV19	NA	CASMAGFGTTDTQYF
TRBJ1-5	TRBV7-2	NA	CASSLDGDTYNQPQHF
TRBJ2-2	TRBV10-1	NA	CASNPRAPNGELFF
TRBJ2-5	TRBV7-8	TRBD2	CASSLPSLKREGGYQETQYF
TRBJ2-3	TRBV5-1	NA	CASSFLTSGTDTQYF
TRBJ1-2	TRBV12-3/TRBV12-4	TRBD1	CASSYRGGSWGYTF
TRBJ2-2	TRBV24-1	TRBD1	CATSEGGQGKNTGELFF
TRBJ2-6	TRBV6-1	TRBD2	CASSPVAGGAGANVLTF
TRBJ2-2	TRBV9	NA	CASTSDLAGELFF
TRBJ1-1	TRBV4-1	NA	CASSQGWITNTEAFF
TRBJ2-7	TRBV5-1	NA	CASSPDVTSTYEQYF
TRBJ1-1	TRBV11-1	TRBD1	CASSPRDRDTEAFF
TRBJ2-3	TRBV20-1	NA	CSAWSPLTDTQYF
TRBJ2-5	TRBV29-1	NA	CSVGGQLAPPGRETQYF
TRBJ2-7	TRBV23-1	TRBD2	CASSQKREASYEQYF
TRBJ2-3	TRBV20-1	NA	CSARDTTTDTQYF
TRBJ2-3	TRBV29-1	TRBD1	CSVCVTGADTQYF
TRBJ1-2	TRBV7-2	NA	CASSLSPASYGYTF
TRBJ1-1	TRBV10-3	TRBD1	CATWRGLRENTEAFF